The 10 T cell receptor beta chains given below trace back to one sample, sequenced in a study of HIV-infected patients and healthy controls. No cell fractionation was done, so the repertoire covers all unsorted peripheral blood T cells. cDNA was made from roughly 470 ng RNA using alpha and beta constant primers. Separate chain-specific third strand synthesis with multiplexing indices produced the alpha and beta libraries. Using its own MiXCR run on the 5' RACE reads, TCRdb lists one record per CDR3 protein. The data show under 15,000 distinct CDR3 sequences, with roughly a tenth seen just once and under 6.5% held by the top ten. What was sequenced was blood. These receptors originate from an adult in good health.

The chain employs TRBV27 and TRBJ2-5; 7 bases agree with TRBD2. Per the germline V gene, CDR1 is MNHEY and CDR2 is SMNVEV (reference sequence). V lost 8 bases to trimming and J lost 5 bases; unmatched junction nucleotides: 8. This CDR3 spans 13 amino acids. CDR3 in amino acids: CASGGGFKETQYF. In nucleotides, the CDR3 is TGTGCCAGCGGGGGGGGGTTTAAGGAGACCCAGTACTTC.

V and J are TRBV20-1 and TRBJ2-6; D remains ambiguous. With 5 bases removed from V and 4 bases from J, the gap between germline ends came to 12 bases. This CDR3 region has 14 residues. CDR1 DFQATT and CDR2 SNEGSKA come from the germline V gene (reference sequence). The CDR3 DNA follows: TGCAGTGCTTCCTCTGGGTCCGGGGCCAACGTCCTGACTTTC. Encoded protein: CSASSGSGANVLTF.

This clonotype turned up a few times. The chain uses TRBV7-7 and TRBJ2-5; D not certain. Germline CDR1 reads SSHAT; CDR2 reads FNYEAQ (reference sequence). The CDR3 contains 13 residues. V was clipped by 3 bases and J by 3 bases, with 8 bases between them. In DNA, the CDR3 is TGTGCCAGCAGCTTCAGTGGGGAAGAGACCCAGTACTTC. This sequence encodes CASSFSGEETQYF.

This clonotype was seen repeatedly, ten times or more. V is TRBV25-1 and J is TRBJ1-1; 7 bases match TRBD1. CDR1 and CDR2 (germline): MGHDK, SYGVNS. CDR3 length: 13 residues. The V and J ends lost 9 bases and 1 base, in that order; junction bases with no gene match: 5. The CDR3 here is CASLDRTNTEAFF. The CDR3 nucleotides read TGTGCCAGTTTGGACAGGACGAACACTGAAGCTTTCTTT.

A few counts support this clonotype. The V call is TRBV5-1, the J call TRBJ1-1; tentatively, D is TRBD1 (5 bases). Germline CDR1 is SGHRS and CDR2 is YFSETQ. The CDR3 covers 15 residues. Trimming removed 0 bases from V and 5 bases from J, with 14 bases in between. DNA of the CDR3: TGCGCCAGCAGCTTGGCCGGGGCAGGGAGTACTGAAGCTTTCTTT. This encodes CASSLAGAGSTEAFF.

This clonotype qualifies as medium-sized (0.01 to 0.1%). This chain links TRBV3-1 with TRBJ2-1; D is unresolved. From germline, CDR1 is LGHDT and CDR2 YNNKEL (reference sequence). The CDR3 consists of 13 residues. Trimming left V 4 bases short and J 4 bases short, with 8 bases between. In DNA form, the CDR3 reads TGTGCCAGCAGCCCAGGATCTTACAATGAGCAGTTCTTC. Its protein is CASSPGSYNEQFF.

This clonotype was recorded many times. CDR3 bases: TGTGCCAGCAGCTCCCGGACGGTATCCGGGGAGCTGTTTTTT. Translation gives CASSSRTVSGELFF. V gene TRBV12-3 or TRBV12-4 combines with J gene TRBJ2-2, with D unresolved. The V gene lost 6 bases and the J gene lost 6 bases, with 14 bases spanning the gap. This CDR3 has 14 residues.

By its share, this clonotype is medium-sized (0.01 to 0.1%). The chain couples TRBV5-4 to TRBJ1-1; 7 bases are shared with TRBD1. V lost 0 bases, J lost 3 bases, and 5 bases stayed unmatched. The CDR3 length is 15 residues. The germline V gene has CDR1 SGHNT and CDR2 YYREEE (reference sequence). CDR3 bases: TGTGCCAGCAGCTTGGGACAGGGCTTAGACACTGAAGCTTTCTTT. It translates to CASSLGQGLDTEAFF.

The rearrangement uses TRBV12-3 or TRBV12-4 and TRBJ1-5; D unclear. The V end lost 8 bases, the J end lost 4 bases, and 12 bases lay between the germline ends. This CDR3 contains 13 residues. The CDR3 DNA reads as TGTGCCAGCGCAGGATCTGATAATCAGCCCCAGCATTTT. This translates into CASAGSDNQPQHF.

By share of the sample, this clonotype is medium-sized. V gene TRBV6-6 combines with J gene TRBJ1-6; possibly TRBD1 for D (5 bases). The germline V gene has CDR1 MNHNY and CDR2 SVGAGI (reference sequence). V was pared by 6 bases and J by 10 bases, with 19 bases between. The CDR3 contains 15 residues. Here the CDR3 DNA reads TGTGCCAGCAGCCCCGTCTTAGGGGAAGGGTCACCCCTCCACTTT. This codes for CASSPVLGEGSPLHF.